This TCR beta chain stems from a study of T cells expressing NK-cell markers. Turning to the study itself: Beta-chain profiling covered CD3+CD56+NKG2C+, CD3+CD56+NKG2C- and CD3+CD56-NKG2C+ sorted subsets. Seropositivity for HCMV was found in most of the eight sequenced donors, with one seronegative.

In the case of this clonotype: Its antigen is as yet unknown.

Generation of TCR beta cDNA was performed by 5'RACE template switching incorporating UMIs. TCRdb reprocessed the 5' RACE reads and stores each CDR3 protein as one record, lacking DNA. The data show about 390,000 distinct CDR3 sequences, and the top ten clones hold about 10%. General study findings and limits: Of the CD8+ T cells in roughly 6 donors, roughly 1.0-7.0% belonged to dominant NKG2C+ clonotypes.

Germline V gives CDR1 DFQATT, CDR2 SNEGSKA (reference sequence). The CDR3 runs to 15 residues. The chain couples TRBV20-1 to TRBJ1-4; the TCRdb D gene call, TRBD1, has no DNA to confirm it. This receptor was taken from a woman aged 45-65 years in good health. Specimen: blood T cells: a sorted CD56 or NKG2C T cell subset, CD4+ or CD8+ T cells, or bulk PBMC T cells (not recorded which). The CDR3 here is CSARGGQATNEKLFF.